This T cell receptor beta chain was captured in a study of T cell repertoires in cytomegalovirus infection. At the level of the study: Newly reported HLA-C-restricted and thoroughly characterized HLA-B-restricted CMV epitopes were employed. Matching HLA type and CMV infection were both indicated by public TCR beta signatures.

One entry per CDR3 protein results from TCRdb running MiXCR on the reads. Among some 920,000 distinct CDR3 sequences listed, roughly 31% were seen once. For this clonotype: The antigen remains unidentified.

Germline V CDR1 and CDR2: KGHSH, LQKENI. The CDR3 loop spans 15 amino acids. The V gene lost 3 bases and the J gene lost 2 bases, with 12 bases spanning the gap. Overall study results and limits: Dominant in the ex vivo response were TCR beta clonotypes restricted by HLA-C and specific for CMV.

This chain links TRBV18 with TRBJ2-3; D unresolved. The sample in question was cultured CD8+ T cells from PBMCs, obtained from culture after CMV antigen stimulation. The TCR sequence derives from a human donor in good health (CMV status not recorded). Some clones in this sample may be carry-over from other donors' samples. The CDR3, as DNA: TGTGCCAGCTCACCCGGGCCTACTATCACAGATACGCAGTATTTT. It codes for CASSPGPTITDTQYF.